This T cell receptor (beta chain) was captured in a study of CD8+ T cells in alopecia areata. The overall study: Patients remained on tofacitinib for 6 to 18 months and then went 6 months without it.

Points from the study as a whole: Normal skin contains resident alphabeta T cells, and these are also sequenced in scalp samples. Researchers report lesional scalp, most notably alopecia totalis/universalis, outstripped normal scalp in clonality.

Alopecia areata patients gave lesional scalp punch biopsies and peripheral blood samples. The V end lost 7 bases, the J end lost 4 bases, and 13 bases lay between the germline ends. The germline V gene encodes CDR1 SNHLY and CDR2 FYNNEI. The CDR3 runs to 14 residues. Reverse transcription of extracted RNA yielded cDNA, which provided the sequencing template. Profiled with immunoSEQ multiplex PCR; TCRdb holds only in-frame clones, not every one. The data show hundreds of thousands of clones, about two thirds seen once. This clone has more than one count but fewer than ten. No antigen is known for it. The sample was CD4+ T cells sorted from blood, taken at week 0. The chain combines TRBV2 with TRBJ2-2, with D perhaps matching TRBD1 or TRBD2 (6 bases each). This TCR derives from a human donor with alopecia areata. The CDR3 nucleotides are TGTGCCAGCAAGGGGGGCCGGTTCACCGGGGAGCTGTTTTTT. Amino acid sequence: CASKGGRFTGELFF.